The T cell receptor beta chain described here comes from a study of T cell repertoires in aging, cancer and after chemotherapy. A mixed TRB-A/B primer pool amplified rearranged TRB by multiplex touch-down PCR. TCRdb redid the calling of the multiplex PCR reads with MiXCR, one entry per CDR3 protein. The table has fewer than 3,000 distinct CDR3 sequences, 25% to 30% seen once. By share of the sample, this clonotype is medium-sized. V lost 5 bases to trimming and J lost 0 bases, with 8 bases between them. Germline V CDR1 and CDR2: MNHEY, SVGAGI. The CDR3 is 14 residues long. Peripheral blood genomic DNA, not sorted cells or RNA, was the template.

The clonotype originates from a human donor with a solid tumor. Sequenced material: blood. V gene TRBV6-5 combines with J gene TRBJ1-3; D gene unclear. The CDR3 loop is CASSAGYSGNTIYF. CDR3 sequence (DNA): TGTGCCAGCAGTGCCGGGTACTCTGGAAACACCATATATTTT.